Following are 9 T cell receptor beta chains from one sample sequenced in a study of graft-versus-host responses after intestinal transplantation. Some clones are missing from TCRdb's copy, which holds only in-frame ones; the method was immunoSEQ multiplex PCR. The table lists nearly 100,000 clones, approximately 92% of them singletons. The sequencing used PBMCs, collected about 440 days after intestinal transplant. These receptors originate from a human patient who received an intestinal transplant, so some T cells may come from the graft donor.

The chain couples TRBV27 to TRBJ2-1; D is undetermined. Looked up from germline, CDR1 is MNHEY and CDR2 is SMNVEV (reference sequence). The CDR3 loop spans 16 amino acids. Between the trimmed V and J ends, which lost 5 bases and 0 bases, there was a span of 14 bases. As DNA, the CDR3 is TGTGCCAGCAGTCCCTTCGGTGAGTCCTCCTACAATGAGCAGTTCTTC. Its protein product is CASSPFGESSYNEQFF.

The V and J genes are TRBV18 and TRBJ1-6; D not resolved. This CDR3 has 14 residues. The V and J ends lost 6 bases and 10 bases respectively, with 16 bases between them. Looked up from germline, CDR1 is KGHSH and CDR2 is LQKENI. The chain's CDR3 is CASSPAGSRSPLHF. The CDR3 region has the DNA TGTGCCAGCTCCCCCGCGGGATCGCGATCACCCCTCCACTTT. Full variable domain (missing parts from reference TRBV18 and TRBJ1-6): NAGVMQNPRHLVRRRGQEARLRCSPMKGHSHVYWYRQLPEEGLKFMVYLQKENIIDESGMPKERFSAEFPKEGPSILRIQQVVRGDSAAYFCASSPAGSRSPLHFGNGTRLTVT.

The CDR3 protein is CASSAGGTDTQYF. The CDR3 DNA is TGTGCCAGCAGTGCAGGGGGCACAGATACGCAGTATTTT. The rearrangement uses TRBV11-3 and TRBJ2-3; TRBD1 might be the D (6 bases). Germline V gives CDR1 SGHNT, CDR2 YENEEA. The CDR3 spans 13 residues. Trimming took off 6 bases at V and 1 base at J, with 8 bases between the two ends.

The V gene is TRBV15, the J gene TRBJ2-5; weak D call: TRBD1 (5 bases). This CDR3 region has 15 residues. Germline lookup yields CDR1 LNHNV and CDR2 YYDKDF (reference sequence). V was cut by 1 base and J by 4 bases, with 13 bases left in between. The CDR3 region has the DNA TGTGCCACCAGCAGAGGGGCACCTCAGGGAGAGACCCAGTACTTC. Residues: CATSRGAPQGETQYF.

The V gene is TRBV5-1, the J gene TRBJ2-5; TRBD2 is a possible D gene (5 bases). The length of the CDR3 is 14 residues. V was cut by 4 bases and J by 7 bases, with 17 bases left in between. CDR1 and CDR2 from the germline V gene are SGHRS and YFSETQ. In DNA form, the CDR3 reads TGCGCCAGCAGCCTAGGACGAGACGCGGGGACCCAGTACTTC. The encoded protein is CASSLGRDAGTQYF.

This chain links TRBV10-3 with TRBJ1-5; D remains unclear. The CDR3 is 12 amino acids. Germline V gene sequence: CDR1 ENHRY, CDR2 SYGVKD. Trimming left V 3 bases short and J 3 bases short, with 3 bases between. The CDR3 nucleotides are TGTGCCATCAGTGAAACCAATCAGCCCCAGCATTTT. Translated, it gives CAISETNQPQHF.

The chain links TRBV7-2 to TRBJ2-7; D not certain. The CDR3 is 16 amino acids. Looked up from germline, CDR1 is SGHTA and CDR2 is FQGNSA. Trimming took 2 bases from V and 2 from J, leaving 16 bases between them. CDR3 in DNA: TGTGCCAGCAGCTTAAATAAGGCAATCGGAACCTACGAGCAGTACTTC. This encodes CASSLNKAIGTYEQYF.

V gene TRBV10-3 combines with J gene TRBJ2-7; 8 nucleotides match TRBD1. In germline, CDR1 is ENHRY, CDR2 SYGVKD. The CDR3 length is 12 residues. J lost 3 bases, V lost 6 bases, and 1 base had no gene match. The CDR3 DNA follows: TGTGCCATCAGGGACAGGGACTACGAGCAGTACTTC. It codes for CAIRDRDYEQYF.

The chain is built from TRBV19 and TRBJ1-1, with no clear D. This CDR3 is built from 17 residues. The germline gives CDR1 LNHDA, CDR2 SQIVND (reference sequence). V was clipped by 4 bases and J by 6 bases, with 24 bases between them. CDR3 protein: CASSTDRGRTREPEAFF. CDR3 coding DNA: TGTGCCAGTAGTACCGACCGTGGACGGACCCGAGAGCCTGAAGCTTTCTTT.